This T cell receptor beta chain originates from a study of cytomegalovirus exposure and HLA in healthy donors (dated by TCRdb to 2016 to 2017). With regard to the full study: The roughly 670 repertoires of the first cohort and the roughly 120 validation repertoires were produced on the same platform, according to a later analysis. The study aimed to test whether cataloging public T cell receptors could reveal signatures of past pathogen exposure. To predict cytomegalovirus infection status, the study combined high-throughput TCR immunosequencing, statistical association of individual TCRs with disease status, and machine learning. Along with the roughly 670-subject first cohort, a separate validation cohort of over a hundred different subjects was used. General conclusions and limits of the study: In vitro tests confirmed that a few of the cytomegalovirus-associated TCR beta chains recognize cytomegalovirus antigens. In the study, around 160 TCR beta chains were listed as associated with cytomegalovirus. A later analysis lacked HLA typing for the validation cohort, so it scored co-occurrence in that cohort across all 120 repertoires. Of the cluster scores, roughly 95% were above 0 in a later analysis, which found that TCRs clustered in the first cohort also tended to co-occur in the 130 or so validation repertoires. Most TCR sequences were seen in very few donors, while some public TCRs were found in many individuals. The authors suggested that the approach could potentially be generalized to other disease states and immunological phenotypes. In both the original and validation cohorts, the classifier was reported to diagnose cytomegalovirus status with high specificity and sensitivity.

Worth noting for this clone: The antigen it recognizes is unknown. No base qualities exist here, and no much larger clone lies one base off it.

Library preparation was by the immunoSEQ multiplex PCR assay. The authors' pipeline ran thus. A statistical classification framework was built for diagnosing cytomegalovirus status from the catalog of TCR beta chain sequences. TCRdb took over this immuneACCESS table, retaining in-frame rearrangements with V and J assigned. Such tables are incomplete; in checked studies, under half of the missing clones stem from an unresolved V gene, and the remainder is unexplained. V, J and clone size are taken as reported in that table, and D and trimming were inferred from the DNA itself. The sample contains about 130,000 clones, roughly four fifths of them found a single time. Of the sample, approximately 30% is held by the ten largest clones. Separate from the approximately 670-subject first cohort, the validation cohort of 120 subjects was the group to which the donors belonged. From a lookup of the germline V gene, CDR1 and CDR2 are SGHNT and YENEEA. The CDR3 runs 15 amino acids, cysteine and phenylalanine included. Just the 45-base CDR3 DNA is kept, in frame starting at base 1. V is pruned by 5 bases and J by 6 bases, leaving 12 bases of the junction without a gene match.

Sequenced: PBMCs. The source of this sequence is a man aged 25-40 years in good health and CMV-seropositive. The sequence joins TRBV11-3 to TRBJ1-2; 7 nucleotides in the junction match TRBD1. The CDR3 region has the sequence CASSPDRTLGDGYTF. Here is the DNA: TGTGCCAGCAGCCCGGACAGGACCCTAGGAGATGGCTACACCTTC. When the CDR3 is completed using the reference TRBV11-3 and TRBJ1-2 genes on either side, the full variable domain is EAGVVQSPRYKIIEKKQPVAFWCNPISGHNTLYWYLQNLGQGPELLIRYENEEAVDDSQLPKDRFSAERLKGVDSTLKIQPAELGDSAVYLCASSPDRTLGDGYTFGSGTRLTVV.